These 22 T cell receptor beta chains were all obtained from the same sample, sequenced in a study of blood T cell repertoires in COVID-19. Produced via immunoSEQ multiplex PCR; TCRdb's table is partial and in-frame only. This table holds some 300,000 clones, nearly 90% found once. Sequencing was carried out using peripheral blood. The receptors come from a woman in her 40s with COVID-19, enrolled during active disease.

The chain uses TRBV30 and TRBJ2-4; TRBD2 might be the D (5 bases). Trimming shortened V by 0 bases and J by 6 bases, and 18 bases separated the two germline ends. Germline V gives CDR1 GTSNPN, CDR2 SVGIG (reference sequence). CDR3 length equals 16 residues. The CDR3 region is CAWSVGPRGPGNIQYF. CDR3 sequence (DNA): TGTGCCTGGAGTGTTGGCCCCAGAGGGCCTGGAAACATTCAGTACTTC.

Details on this clone: A read error may produce the germline difference seen at one junction end. The V call is TRBV7-7, the J call TRBJ1-3; D unresolved. The germline V gene has CDR1 SSHAT and CDR2 FNYEAQ (reference sequence). The CDR3 spans 14 residues. CDR3 DNA: TGTGCTAGCAGCCCGGGTAGTTCTGGAAACACCATATATTTT. This sequence encodes CASSPGSSGNTIYF. The full variable domain, completed using reference TRBV7-7 and TRBJ1-3, is GAGVSQSPRYKVTKRGQDVTLRCDPISSHATLYWYQQALGQGPEFLTYFNYEAQPDKSGLPSDRFSAERPEGSISTLTIQRTEQRDSAMYRCASSPGSSGNTIYFGEGSWLTVV.

V usage is TRBV12-3 or TRBV12-4 and J usage is TRBJ1-1, with D possibly matching TRBD1 (6 bases). V lost 3 bases to trimming and J lost 10 bases, with 12 bases between them. This CDR3 comprises 12 residues. Here the CDR3 reads CASSFYRAGAFF. In DNA form, the CDR3 reads TGTGCCAGCAGTTTCTACAGGGCTGGAGCTTTCTTT.

The chain joins TRBV19 to TRBJ1-5; no reliable D call. With 6 bases removed from V and 7 bases from J, the gap between germline ends came to 13 bases. Germline V gene lookup returns CDR1 LNHDA and CDR2 SQIVND (reference sequence). The CDR3 contains 13 residues. The DNA of the CDR3 is TGTGCCAGTAGCAGGTACGCGGGGCAGCCCCAGCATTTT. It translates to CASSRYAGQPQHF.

The chain employs TRBV5-4 and TRBJ1-3, with D possibly being TRBD1 (6 bases). Trimming removed 4 bases at V and 8 bases at J, with 19 bases between. There are 15 residues in the CDR3. Germline-derived CDR1 and CDR2 are SGHNT and YYREEE (reference sequence). CDR3 nucleotide sequence: TGTGCCAGCAGCACGAAAGGGGGGGGCGAATACACCATATATTTT. This sequence encodes CASSTKGGGEYTIYF.

The chain is built from TRBV4-1 and TRBJ2-7; 9 bases map to TRBD1. The J segment lost 2 bases and the V segment lost 4 bases, leaving 6 bases of the junction unmatched. CDR3 length equals 15 residues. Germline V gene sequence: CDR1 MGHRA, CDR2 YSYEKL. This chain's CDR3 is CASSRLGTGTYEQYF. In DNA, the CDR3 is TGCGCCAGCAGCCGTCTTGGGACAGGGACCTACGAGCAGTACTTC.

The chain is built from TRBV28 and TRBJ2-7; 10 nucleotides match TRBD1. Trimming removed 6 bases from V and 5 bases from J; junction bases left unmatched: 4. Germline assignment: CDR1 MDHEN and CDR2 SYDVKM. The CDR3 length is 13 residues. This CDR3 is CASRRQGADEQYF. The CDR3 DNA is TGTGCCAGCAGACGACAGGGGGCGGACGAGCAGTACTTC.

The chain employs TRBV9 and TRBJ1-3; the D gene is possibly TRBD1 (5 bases). Germline CDR1 is SGDLS and CDR2 is YYNGEE. V lost 3 bases, J lost 4 bases, and 5 bases lay in between. CDR3 length: 12 amino acids. Written as DNA, the CDR3 is TGTGCCAGCAGCGGGGGCGGAAACACCATATATTTT. It translates to CASSGGGNTIYF. The variable domain in full, completed from reference TRBV9 and TRBJ1-3, reads DSGVTQTPKHLITATGQRVTLRCSPRSGDLSVYWYQQSLDQGLQFLIQYYNGEERAKGNILERFSAQQFPDLHSELNLSSLELGDSALYFCASSGGGNTIYFGEGSWLTVV.

The chain recombines TRBV9 with TRBJ1-2; 8 nucleotides line up with TRBD1. V shed 4 bases and J 4 bases; nucleotides not matched to a gene: 12. CDR1 SGDLS and CDR2 YYNGEE come from the germline V gene. This CDR3 has 16 residues. The CDR3 is CASSSGTGPGFYGYTF. CDR3 coding DNA: TGTGCCAGCAGCTCCGGGACAGGCCCTGGCTTCTATGGCTACACCTTC.

The V and J genes are TRBV9 and TRBJ2-3; unclear D gene. Germline-derived CDR1 and CDR2 are SGDLS and YYNGEE. The CDR3 runs to 16 residues. V lost 3 bases, J lost 0 bases, and 14 bases lay in between. The CDR3 is CASSATHSDSTDTQYF. DNA for the CDR3: TGTGCCAGCAGCGCGACACATTCCGATAGCACAGATACGCAGTATTTT.

The genes are TRBV6-1 and TRBJ2-3, with a weak D call TRBD2 (6 bases). The CDR3 totals 14 residues. V lost 1 base, J lost 3 bases, and 8 bases lay in between. Germline CDR1 MNHNS, CDR2 SASEGT. CDR3 coding DNA: TGTGCCAGCAGTGAAGGAGGGAGGACAGATACGCAGTATTTT. Translated: CASSEGGRTDTQYF.

CDR3 in DNA: TGTGCCAGCAGCCAAGCCGGACAGCTCACTGAAGCTTTCTTT. It encodes CASSQAGQLTEAFF. The chain is built from TRBV3-1 (or the pseudogene TRBV3-2) and TRBJ1-1; TRBD1 is a possible D gene (6 bases). Germline assignment: CDR1 LGHDT and CDR2 YNNKEL (reference sequence). Trimming shortened V by 1 base and J by 4 bases, and 10 bases separated the two germline ends. The CDR3 spans 14 residues.

The chain combines TRBV2 with TRBJ1-2; D gene uncertain. The CDR3 totals 13 residues. Trimming took 6 bases from V and 2 from J, leaving 10 bases between them. Germline assignment: CDR1 SNHLY and CDR2 FYNNEI. As DNA, the CDR3 is TGTGCCAGCAGCCGGGATGCCAACTATGGCTACACCTTC. The encoded protein is CASSRDANYGYTF.

The chain has TRBV7-2 and TRBJ1-2; 7 bases map to TRBD1. There are 15 residues in the CDR3. Trimming at V came to 0 bases and at J to 9 bases, leaving 10 bases not matched to a gene. Germline V gene sequence: CDR1 SGHTA, CDR2 FQGNSA. CDR3 coding DNA: TGTGCCAGCAGCTTAGCCCTGACAGGGCTTGAAAGCTACACCTTC. This codes for CASSLALTGLESYTF. Combining the CDR3 with reference TRBV7-2 and TRBJ1-2 gives the whole variable domain GAGVSQSPSNKVTEKGKDVELRCDPISGHTALYWYRQSLGQGLEFLIYFQGNSAPDKSGLPSDRFSAERTGGSVSTLTIQRTQQEDSAVYLCASSLALTGLESYTFGSGTRLTVV.

For the CDR3, the DNA is TGTGCCAGCAGCTTAGCGAACAGGAATGGAAACACCATATATTTT. Translating gives CASSLANRNGNTIYF. The rearrangement joins TRBV7-9 to TRBJ1-3; D might be TRBD1 (5 bases). Looked up from germline, CDR1 is SEHNR and CDR2 is FQNEAQ (reference sequence). The V end lost 0 bases, the J end lost 3 bases, and 9 bases lay between the germline ends. This CDR3 is 15 amino acids long.

The chain uses TRBV5-1 and TRBJ2-2; 7 nucleotides match TRBD1. V lost 0 bases and J lost 2; bases outside the gene matches: 10. Germline loops: CDR1 SGHRS, CDR2 YFSETQ. The CDR3 has 18 amino acids. The CDR3 loop reads CASSLENFRDSNTGELFF. In nucleotides, the CDR3 is TGCGCCAGCAGCTTGGAAAATTTTCGGGACAGCAACACCGGGGAGCTGTTTTTT.

This clone was picked up one time. The V gene is TRBV5-1, the J gene TRBJ1-2; no reliable D call. V lost 0 bases to trimming and J lost 4 bases, with 10 bases between them. The germline V gene has CDR1 SGHRS and CDR2 YFSETQ. This CDR3 is built from 14 residues. This CDR3 is CASSLEAGSYGYTF. CDR3 DNA sequence: TGCGCCAGCAGCTTGGAGGCAGGAAGCTATGGCTACACCTTC.

The V call is TRBV24-1, the J call TRBJ2-7; possibly TRBD1 for D (6 bases). This CDR3 is built from 13 residues. Trimming cost V 4 bases and J 3 bases, with 9 bases left between them. Germline values: CDR1 KGHDR, CDR2 SFDVKD. CDR3 amino acids: CATSDGQSYEQYF. DNA for the CDR3: TGTGCCACCAGTGACGGACAGAGCTACGAGCAGTACTTC.

This chain uses TRBV19 with TRBJ2-3; possibly TRBD2 for D (5 bases). V lost 0 bases and J 0 bases, leaving 13 bases between the germline ends. This CDR3 has 17 amino acids. CDR1 LNHDA and CDR2 SQIVND come from the germline V gene (reference sequence). CDR3 in DNA: TGTGCCAGTAGTATAGATCAAGCGGTTACTAGCACAGATACGCAGTATTTT. It encodes CASSIDQAVTSTDTQYF. Full variable domain (remainder filled in from reference TRBV19 and TRBJ2-3): DGGITQSPKYLFRKEGQNVTLSCEQNLNHDAMYWYRQDPGQGLRLIYYSQIVNDFQKGDIAEGYSVSREKKESFPLTVTSAQKNPTAFYLCASSIDQAVTSTDTQYFGPGTRLTVL.

The CDR3 region is CASSLTVAGISPLHF. DNA of the CDR3: TGTGCCAGCAGCTTAACGGTCGCAGGAATCTCACCCCTCCACTTT. This chain uses TRBV7-3 with TRBJ1-6, with unresolved D. This CDR3 is built from 15 residues. Per the germline V gene, CDR1 is SGHTA and CDR2 is FQGTGA. V lost 0 bases and J lost 10, with 13 bases in between.

This rearrangement joins TRBV10-2 to TRBJ2-1; unclear D gene. Germline CDR1 reads WSHSY; CDR2 reads SAAADI. V was trimmed by 1 base and J by 8 bases, leaving 6 bases between them. The CDR3 is 12 residues long. The CDR3 region is CASSEFPDEQFF. DNA for the CDR3: TGCGCCAGCAGTGAGTTCCCCGATGAGCAGTTCTTC.

The V and J genes are TRBV6-5 and TRBJ2-1; 8 bases agree with TRBD2. Trimming removed 7 bases from V and 6 bases from J; junction bases left unmatched: 8. Germline V gene sequence: CDR1 MNHEY, CDR2 SVGAGI. This CDR3 is 14 amino acids long. CDR3 in DNA: TGTGCCAGCAAGGAGGGCGGGAGGTTCAATGAGCAGTTCTTC. It codes for CASKEGGRFNEQFF.